The T cell receptor (beta chain) described here comes from a study of blood T cells in healthy people across ages. Trimming pared 2 bases from V and 9 bases from J, leaving 14 bases between. CDR3 size: 13 residues. Germline V lookup: CDR1 SGHRS, CDR2 YFSETQ. A second PCR of roughly 7 to 11 cycles used a sample-barcoded 5' primer and a J-beta primer mix. TCRdb re-called the 5' RACE reads through MiXCR, storing one row per CDR3 protein. The data contain 500,000 to 550,000 distinct CDR3 sequences, nearly 25% of them singletons. The same specimen was also included in a second study, on T cells of mothers and their children.

The chain combines TRBV5-1 with TRBJ2-5; D is possibly TRBD1 (6 bases). This TCR was recovered from a boy aged 5-17 years in good health. Sequenced: blood. The DNA of the CDR3 is TGCGCCAGCAGCTTCGACAGGACGGATCCCCAGTACTTC. Amino acids: CASSFDRTDPQYF.